This T cell receptor (beta chain) stems from a study of breast tumors, draining lymph nodes, adjacent tissues. Samples came from axillary lymph nodes draining the breast cancer. TCRdb recomputed calls from the multiplex PCR reads with MiXCR, one row per CDR3 protein. Of some 170,000 distinct CDR3 sequences in the sample, about 30% were seen once. V lost 5 bases, J lost 2 bases, and 9 bases stayed unmatched. CDR3 length: 15 residues. Germline assignment: CDR1 MNHNS and CDR2 SASEGT. Sequencing was performed on axillary lymph node tissue. The TCR comes from a female donor with breast cancer. Some clones in this sample may be carry-over from other donors' samples. This chain links TRBV6-1 with TRBJ2-7; 7 bases fit TRBD2. DNA of the CDR3: TGTGCCAGCAGTCAAAAGGGAGGGAGCCCCTACGAGCAGTACTTC. Residues: CASSQKGGSPYEQYF.